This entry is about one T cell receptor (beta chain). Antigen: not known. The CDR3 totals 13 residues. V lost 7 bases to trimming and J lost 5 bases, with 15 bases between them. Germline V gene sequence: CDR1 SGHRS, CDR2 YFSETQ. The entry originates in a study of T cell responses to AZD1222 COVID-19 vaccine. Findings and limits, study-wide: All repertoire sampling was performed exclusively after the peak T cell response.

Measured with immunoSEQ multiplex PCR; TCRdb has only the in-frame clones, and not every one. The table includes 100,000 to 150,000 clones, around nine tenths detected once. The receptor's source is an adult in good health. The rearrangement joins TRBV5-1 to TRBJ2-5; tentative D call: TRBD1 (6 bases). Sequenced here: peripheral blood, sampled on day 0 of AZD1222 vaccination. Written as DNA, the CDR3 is TGCGCCAGCGCAACAGGGACGCGGGAGACCCAGTACTTC. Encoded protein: CASATGTRETQYF.